The clone carrying this TCR beta chain appeared a few times. Its cognate antigen is unknown. The sample comes from a study of blood T cells in healthy people across ages. Germline V gene data show CDR1 as SGDLS and CDR2 as YYNGEE. Trimming removed 4 bases at V and 0 bases at J, with 22 bases between. The CDR3 length is 18 residues. Primers used in a second PCR of about 6 to 11 cycles were a sample-barcoded 5' primer and a J-beta primer mix. MiXCR, applied by TCRdb to the 5' RACE reads, yields one record per CDR3 protein. Of hundreds of thousands of distinct CDR3 sequences in the sample, about a quarter were seen once. Findings of the study overall: Per million T cells, TCR beta diversity dropped about linearly as age rose.

The same sample was also used in a study of T cells of mothers and their children. That investigation notes: Extracted RNA, in its entirety, went into cDNA synthesis at around 1.5 ug per 15 ul. The second PCR used the M1S primer, and this primer added sample barcodes and 2-4 random nucleotides.

The clonotype was recovered from a boy younger than 18 in good health. V is TRBV9 and J is TRBJ1-1; D possibly corresponds to TRBD1 (6 bases). Sequenced sample: blood. CDR3 region: CASSTPPGHIDMNTEAFF. The CDR3 coding sequence is TGTGCCAGCAGCACACCACCGGGACACATCGACATGAACACTGAAGCTTTCTTT.